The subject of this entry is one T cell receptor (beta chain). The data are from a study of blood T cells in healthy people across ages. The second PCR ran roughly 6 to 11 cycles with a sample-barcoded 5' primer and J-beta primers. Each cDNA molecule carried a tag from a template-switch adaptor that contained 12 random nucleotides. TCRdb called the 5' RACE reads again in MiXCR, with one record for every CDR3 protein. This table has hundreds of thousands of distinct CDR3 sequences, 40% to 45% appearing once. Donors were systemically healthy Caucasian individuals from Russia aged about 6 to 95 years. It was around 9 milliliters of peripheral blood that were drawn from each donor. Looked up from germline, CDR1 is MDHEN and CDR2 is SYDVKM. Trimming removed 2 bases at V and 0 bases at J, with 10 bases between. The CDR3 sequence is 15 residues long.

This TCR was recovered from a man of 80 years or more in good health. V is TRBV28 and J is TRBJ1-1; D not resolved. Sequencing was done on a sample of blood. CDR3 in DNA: TGTGCCAGCAGTTTAAGTGCCCCGTTGAACACTGAAGCTTTCTTT. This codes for CASSLSAPLNTEAFF.